One and the same sample provided the 22 T cell receptor beta chains below, sequenced in a study of T cell changes during pregnancy in multiple sclerosis. Data came from immunoSEQ multiplex PCR; TCRdb stores just in-frame clones and leaves some out. This sample has 65,000 to 80,000 clones; 90% to 95% occur once, and the top ten carry 1%. The sequencing used peripheral blood, collected in the first trimester of pregnancy. The source of these receptors is a female donor with multiple sclerosis, enrolled in a pregnancy study.

V and J are TRBV2 and TRBJ1-5, with D unresolved. CDR1 is SNHLY and CDR2 is FYNNEI in the germline V gene. V was clipped by 1 base and J by 3 bases, with 4 bases between them. This CDR3 is built from 13 residues. The CDR3 DNA reads as TGTGCCAGCAGTGAAGGAGACAATCAGCCCCAGCATTTT. This gives the protein CASSEGDNQPQHF.

The genes are TRBV18 and TRBJ2-1; 9 bases match TRBD1. Germline lookup yields CDR1 KGHSH and CDR2 LQKENI. The V segment lost 3 bases and the J segment 12 bases; nucleotides outside the gene matches: 9. The CDR3 has 14 amino acids. The CDR3 DNA follows: TGTGCCAGCTCACCGGGACAGGGAGAAGGAGCGCAGTTCTTC. It yields the protein CASSPGQGEGAQFF.

J is TRBJ2-1 and V is TRBV6-5, with a weak D call TRBD2 (7 bases). This CDR3 is 13 amino acids long. CDR1 MNHEY and CDR2 SVGAGI come from the germline V gene. V shed 7 bases and J shed 10 bases, with 17 bases lying between them. The CDR3 DNA follows: TGTGCCAGCAAACTACAGGGAGGGAAAGAGCAGTTCTTC. Amino acid sequence: CASKLQGGKEQFF.

This clone turned up a few times. This sequence joins TRBV5-5 and TRBJ1-1, with 7 positions matching TRBD1. Losses at the gene ends were 2 bases for V and 4 bases for J; bases not matched to a gene: 5. This CDR3 comprises 14 residues. Germline lookup yields CDR1 SGHKS and CDR2 YYEKEE (reference sequence). CDR3 loop: CASSLRTGGTEAFF. The CDR3 DNA sequence: TGTGCCAGCAGCTTACGGACAGGCGGCACTGAAGCTTTCTTT.

This sequence joins TRBV2 and TRBJ2-5, with unresolved D. Germline CDR1 reads SNHLY; CDR2 reads FYNNEI. This CDR3 has 12 amino acids. V was trimmed by 4 bases and J by 5 bases, leaving 8 bases between them. The CDR3 sequence: CASSAVVETQYF. The CDR3 DNA follows: TGTGCCAGCAGTGCGGTCGTTGAGACCCAGTACTTC.

This sequence joins TRBV6-4 and TRBJ2-1, with 10 bases that match TRBD2. V was pared by 4 bases and J by 6 bases, with 6 bases of the junction left unmatched. This CDR3 comprises 15 residues. Germline values: CDR1 MRHNA, CDR2 SNTAGT. The CDR3 bases are TGTGCCAGCAGTGCCCTAGCGGGAGCAACCAATGAGCAGTTCTTC. This encodes CASSALAGATNEQFF.

The chain couples TRBV4-2 to TRBJ2-3, with D perhaps TRBD2 (5 bases). Trimming removed 0 bases at V and 11 bases at J, with 18 bases between. Germline V gene sequence: CDR1 LGHNA, CDR2 YNFKEQ. This CDR3 comprises 15 residues. The CDR3 here is CASSQERATEGGQYF. The CDR3 DNA follows: TGTGCCAGCAGCCAAGAACGGGCAACTGAGGGTGGGCAGTATTTT.

The J gene is TRBJ2-7, the V gene TRBV6-1, with D tentatively TRBD2 (5 bases). The CDR3 covers 14 residues. From germline, CDR1 is MNHNS and CDR2 SASEGT. Trimming cost V 5 bases and J 3 bases, with 14 bases left between them. The DNA for the CDR3 is TGTGCCAGCAGTCCCCGGGATCCCTTCTACGAGCAGTACTTC. This translates into CASSPRDPFYEQYF.

This chain joins TRBV19 and TRBJ2-2; 9 bases agree with TRBD1. The CDR3 spans 18 residues. Germline V CDR1 and CDR2: LNHDA, SQIVND (reference sequence). Germline trimming cut 4 bases from V and 4 bases from J; bases unmatched to any gene: 13. The CDR3 DNA is TGTGCCAGTAGTAAGGACAGGGGTGGGCGGGAGCGCACCGGGGAGCTGTTTTTT. This codes for CASSKDRGGRERTGELFF.

This clone was counted once. V gene TRBV6-5 combines with J gene TRBJ1-1, with 7 bases lining up with TRBD1. The germline V gene encodes CDR1 MNHEY and CDR2 SVGAGI. CDR3 length equals 14 residues. V lost 6 bases and J lost 2; bases outside the gene matches: 6. This CDR3 is CASSPGTVNTEAFF. DNA for the CDR3: TGTGCCAGCAGCCCCGGGACAGTAAACACTGAAGCTTTCTTT.

The chain joins TRBV6-5 to TRBJ2-5, with 10 bases matching TRBD2. V gave up 8 bases and J gave up 4 bases; unmatched junction bases: 7. The CDR3 contains 14 residues. Per the germline V gene, CDR1 is MNHEY and CDR2 is SVGAGI. The CDR3, as DNA: TGTGCCAGCGGTCGTGAGCGGGGGGGAGAGACCCAGTACTTC. It codes for CASGRERGGETQYF.

The chain uses TRBV7-6 and TRBJ2-7; 8 bases map to TRBD2. Germline V lookup: CDR1 SGHVS, CDR2 FNYEAQ. The ends lost 5 bases at V and 9 bases at J; junction bases unmatched: 18. This CDR3 has 16 residues. CDR3: CASSQGPGLEYGGQYF. The CDR3 bases are TGTGCCAGCAGCCAGGGACCGGGACTAGAGTACGGTGGGCAGTACTTC.

This chain links TRBV7-2 with TRBJ2-3; D ambiguous. The CDR3 extends over 14 amino acids. Trimming removed 1 base from V and 5 bases from J, with 10 bases in between. The V gene's germline CDR1 is SGHTA and CDR2 FQGNSA. The CDR3 loop reads CASSLGPGGDTQYF. In DNA, the CDR3 is TGTGCCAGCAGCTTAGGCCCTGGCGGAGATACGCAGTATTTT.

The rearrangement links TRBV5-8 to TRBJ2-6, with D possibly being TRBD1 (6 bases). CDR1 is SGHTS, CDR2 YDEGEE, per germline. The V end was cut by 0 bases, the J end by 0 bases, with 10 bases between. The CDR3 runs 17 residues. CDR3 in DNA: TGTGCCAGCAGCTTGGTCAGGACAGTCTCTGGGGCCAACGTCCTGACTTTC. Its protein is CASSLVRTVSGANVLTF.

The chain links TRBV6-5 to TRBJ1-2, with D uncertain. The CDR3 spans 15 residues. Trimming pared 6 bases from V and 4 bases from J, leaving 18 bases between. Germline V CDR1 and CDR2: MNHEY, SVGAGI. Here the CDR3 DNA reads TGTGCCAGCAGCCCCTCTCCTCCAGCGGTCTATGGCTACACCTTC. Protein sequence: CASSPSPPAVYGYTF.

The rearrangement links TRBV6-4 to TRBJ2-2; D perhaps matches TRBD2 (5 bases). Germline V gene lookup returns CDR1 MRHNA and CDR2 SNTAGT. This CDR3 contains 15 residues. Trimming left V 0 bases short and J 5 bases short, with 10 bases between. DNA for the CDR3: TGTGCCAGCAGTGACTCCGCGGACTCAACCGGGGAGCTGTTTTTT. Its translation: CASSDSADSTGELFF.

J is TRBJ2-1 and V is TRBV7-9, with 12 bases lining up with TRBD2. With 5 bases clipped from V and 8 bases from J, the junction kept 7 bases outside the gene matches. This CDR3 contains 15 residues. Per the germline V gene, CDR1 is SEHNR and CDR2 is FQNEAQ (reference sequence). CDR3 in amino acids: CASSKPSGGADEQFF. The CDR3 coding sequence is TGTGCCAGCAGCAAACCTAGCGGGGGGGCCGATGAGCAGTTCTTC.

This clone was observed a handful of times. V is TRBV19 and J is TRBJ1-5; 9 bases map to TRBD1. The junction had 6 bases not matched to a gene; V was cut back by 5 bases and J by 7 bases. From germline, CDR1 is LNHDA and CDR2 SQIVND (reference sequence). This CDR3 comprises 14 residues. CDR3 bases: TGTGCCAGTAGTCAGGGACAGGGCTACCAGCCCCAGCATTTT. This sequence encodes CASSQGQGYQPQHF. The full variable domain, with the rest looked up from reference TRBV19 and TRBJ1-5, is DGGITQSPKYLFRKEGQNVTLSCEQNLNHDAMYWYRQDPGQGLRLIYYSQIVNDFQKGDIAEGYSVSREKKESFPLTVTSAQKNPTAFYLCASSQGQGYQPQHFGDGTRLSIL.

The rearrangement joins TRBV1 to TRBJ1-1; the tabulated D call, TRBD1, remains unverified against the DNA. TRBV1 is labeled a pseudogene. The length of the CDR3 is 17 residues. CDR3 nucleotide sequence: TGCACCAGCAGCCAAGAGGGGTACGGGACAGGGGACACTGAAGCTTTCTTT. Encoded protein: CTSSQEGYGTGDTEAFF.

The J gene is TRBJ2-7, the V gene TRBV4-2; 7 bases are a match to TRBD2. V lost 0 bases and J lost 3; bases outside the gene matches: 8. The CDR3 totals 16 residues. The germline gives CDR1 LGHNA, CDR2 YNFKEQ. Written as DNA, the CDR3 is TGTGCCAGCAGCCAAGATCGGCTAGCGGCCATCTACGAGCAGTACTTC. Translating gives CASSQDRLAAIYEQYF.

The chain is built from TRBV19 and TRBJ1-2; 8 bases map to TRBD1. The CDR3 is 16 amino acids. V gave up 4 bases and J gave up 5 bases; unmatched junction bases: 12. Germline values: CDR1 LNHDA, CDR2 SQIVND (reference sequence). The CDR3 DNA reads TGTGCCAGTAGTACCTATGACAGGGGCCCAATTTATGGCTACACCTTC. Its protein is CASSTYDRGPIYGYTF.

Only a few counts were recorded for this clone. The genes are TRBV6-5 and TRBJ1-1; TRBD1 agrees at 10 bases. The V segment lost 6 bases and the J segment 11 bases; nucleotides outside the gene matches: 6. The CDR3 spans 12 residues. The germline gives CDR1 MNHEY, CDR2 SVGAGI. The CDR3 sequence is CASRGTGDRAFF. As DNA, the CDR3 is TGTGCCAGCAGAGGGACAGGGGATCGGGCTTTCTTT.